The text below deals with one TCR beta chain. Antigen specificity is unknown. This record belongs to a study of T cells in Graves' hyperthyroidism and ophthalmopathy. Whole-study results and caveats: Blood also contained most expanded thyroid clonotypes above 0.001.

Researchers defined stable Graves' hyperthyroidism as no ophthalmopathy progression within 18 months. Not enrolled were patients with uncontrolled infection, other autoimmune disease, pregnancy or lactation. Clinical symptoms, serum thyroxine, TRAb, thyroid ultrasound and orbital computed tomography informed diagnoses. What was amplified from RNA transcripts were TCR beta CDR3 regions. A set of HTBI primers served as the primers for a first-round RT-PCR of the TCR CDR3. TCRdb called the multiplex PCR reads again in MiXCR, with one record for every CDR3 protein. This sample has around 400,000 distinct CDR3 sequences; just under 25% occur once, and the top ten carry less than 75%. Trimming removed 5 bases from V and 4 bases from J, with 14 bases in between. Looked up from germline, CDR1 is MNHEY and CDR2 is SMNVEV (reference sequence). The CDR3 is made up of 14 amino acids.

This clonotype was sampled from a man aged 50-59 years with Graves' hyperthyroidism. Sequencing used blood. This chain joins TRBV27 and TRBJ1-2; D is unclear. The CDR3 DNA reads as TGTGCCAGCAGTCCCCTTGCAGCCATCTATGGCTACACCTTC. Residues: CASSPLAAIYGYTF.